One and the same sample provided the 22 T cell receptor beta chains below, sequenced in a study of cytomegalovirus exposure and HLA in healthy donors. The PCR ran on 60 Vbeta and 13 Jbeta primers. Here immunoSEQ multiplex PCR was the method, and the copy in TCRdb shows in-frame clones only, minus some. The sample gives some 90,000 clones, just over 75% of which show up once; 0.57% is in the top ten. The sample comprised PBMCs. The receptors were gathered from a man in his thirties or forties in good health and CMV-seronegative.

This chain joins TRBV14 and TRBJ2-7, with 7 bases that match TRBD1. Trimming at V came to 5 bases and at J to 3 bases, leaving 4 bases not matched to a gene. Germline lookup yields CDR1 SGHDN and CDR2 FVKESK. CDR3 length: 13 amino acids. Here the CDR3 DNA reads TGTGCCAGCAGCACCTCAGGGGGCTACGAGCAGTACGTC. This encodes CASSTSGGYEQYV.

The chain has TRBV7-2 and TRBJ2-2, with 9 bases matching TRBD2. From germline, CDR1 is SGHTA and CDR2 FQGNSA. The length of the CDR3 is 15 residues. Germline trimming cut 3 bases from V and 7 bases from J; bases unmatched to any gene: 6. In DNA, the CDR3 is TGTGCCAGCAGCTTCCGCGGGGGGGCTTTCGGGGAGCTGTTTTTT. Translation gives CASSFRGGAFGELFF.

The chain uses TRBV18 and TRBJ2-7; 8 bases are shared with TRBD1. Germline trimming cut 5 bases from V and 3 bases from J; bases unmatched to any gene: 9. The germline CDR1 and CDR2 sequences are KGHSH and LQKENI. The CDR3 covers 15 residues. The CDR3 DNA sequence: TGTGCCAGCTCAGCCACAGGGACAGGCTTCTACGAGCAGTACGTC. It encodes CASSATGTGFYEQYV.

V usage is TRBV25-1 and J usage is TRBJ1-3; a possible D gene is TRBD1 (5 bases). Germline-derived CDR1 and CDR2 are MGHDK and SYGVNS. The ends were cut back, 9 bases at V and 4 bases at J, with 10 bases in the middle. The CDR3 is made up of 12 amino acids. DNA of the CDR3: TGTGCCAGTGCAGGGTCAGGAAACACCATATATTTT. Its protein is CASAGSGNTIYF.

The V and J genes are TRBV5-6 and TRBJ2-5; D uncertain. Germline CDR1 is SGHDT and CDR2 is YYEEEE. The V gene lost 4 bases and the J gene lost 0 bases, with 19 bases spanning the gap. This CDR3 is 17 amino acids long. CDR3 region: CASSRAMRVIDQETQYF. DNA for the CDR3: TGTGCCAGCAGCCGAGCAATGCGCGTAATAGACCAAGAGACCCAGTACTTC.

A few counts support this clone. The chain employs TRBV5-6 and TRBJ2-7, with 9 bases identical to TRBD1. This CDR3 comprises 15 residues. The ends lost 2 bases at V and 2 bases at J; junction bases unmatched: 5. The germline V gene encodes CDR1 SGHDT and CDR2 YYEEEE. CDR3 sequence: CASSFGWTGAYEQYV. CDR3 bases: TGTGCCAGCAGCTTTGGTTGGACAGGGGCCTACGAGCAGTACGTC.

This sequence joins TRBV7-9 and TRBJ2-3; 15 bases are shared with TRBD2. After removal of 6 bases from V and 6 bases from J, the junction contained 4 bases not matched to a gene. Germline V lookup: CDR1 SEHNR, CDR2 FQNEAQ (reference sequence). The CDR3 has 15 amino acids. The chain's CDR3 is CASRGLAGGGDTQYF. The CDR3 region has the DNA TGTGCCAGCAGGGGACTAGCGGGGGGAGGGGATACGCAGTATTTT.

The V call is TRBV18, the J call TRBJ2-2, with D unresolved. V lost 0 bases and J lost 9, with 5 bases in between. The CDR3 loop spans 12 amino acids. CDR1 KGHSH and CDR2 LQKENI come from the germline V gene. The CDR3 DNA reads as TGTGCCAGCTCACCACCGCGGCGGGAGCTGTTTTTT. Its translation is CASSPPRRELFF.

V usage is TRBV19 and J usage is TRBJ1-5; D gene uncertain. Trimming removed 8 bases at V and 5 bases at J, with 10 bases between. Germline CDR1 and CDR2: LNHDA and SQIVND (reference sequence). The CDR3 is 12 residues long. The CDR3 coding sequence is TGTGCCAGTTCTCCGGGGTATCAGCCCCAGCATTTT. Protein product: CASSPGYQPQHF.

J is TRBJ2-2 and V is TRBV11-2; 8 bases align to TRBD2. Per the germline V gene, CDR1 is SGHAT and CDR2 is FQNNGV. Trimming took 3 bases from V and 4 from J; bases not matched to a gene: 10. The CDR3 spans 17 residues. The CDR3 spells CASSFTSGGGGTGELFF. CDR3 bases: TGTGCCAGCAGCTTCACTAGCGGAGGCGGGGGCACCGGGGAGCTGTTTTTT.

This chain connects TRBV6-5 to TRBJ1-1; D unclear. V shed 2 bases and J shed 5 bases, with 9 bases lying between them. Germline V lookup: CDR1 MNHEY, CDR2 SVGAGI. The CDR3 runs 13 residues. Here the CDR3 reads CASSYIFPTEAFF. The CDR3 DNA reads TGTGCCAGCAGTTACATCTTTCCTACTGAAGCTTTCTTT.

This chain uses TRBV4-2 with TRBJ2-7; D call uncertain. V dropped 11 bases and J dropped 4 bases, with 24 bases sitting between them. The CDR3 sequence is 15 residues long. Germline V lookup: CDR1 LGHNA, CDR2 YNFKEQ. CDR3 DNA: TGTGCCTCCTCTCCGGTTGGTGGCGGAAGTTACGAGCAGTACTTC. Protein sequence: CASSPVGGGSYEQYF.

The gene calls are TRBV4-1 and TRBJ1-5; 11 positions match TRBD1. V dropped 0 bases and J dropped 0; count of bases not matched to a gene: 1. The length of the CDR3 is 17 residues. The V gene's germline CDR1 is MGHRA and CDR2 YSYEKL. CDR3 region: CASSQDGTGGSNQPQHF. For the CDR3, the DNA is TGCGCCAGCAGCCAAGATGGGACAGGGGGTAGCAATCAGCCCCAGCATTTT.

The chain combines TRBV7-2 with TRBJ2-7; a weak D match, TRBD2 (7 bases). The CDR3 loop spans 15 amino acids. V was shortened by 2 bases and J by 2 bases, with 13 bases between the two germline ends. Looked up from germline, CDR1 is SGHTA and CDR2 is FQGNSA. The CDR3 bases are TGTGCCAGCAGCTTACAGGGGACTACTCCCTACGAGCAGTACTTC. As protein: CASSLQGTTPYEQYF.

The genes are TRBV6-5 and TRBJ2-7, with TRBD1 as a possible D gene (6 bases). Germline V gene data show CDR1 as MNHEY and CDR2 as SVGAGI. V shed 2 bases and J shed 5 bases, with 19 bases lying between them. The CDR3 extends over 16 amino acids. Written as DNA, the CDR3 is TGTGCCAGCAGTTACACCTCGGCAGGGGTAACCCACGAGCAGTACTTC. Translated: CASSYTSAGVTHEQYF.

This clone has more than one count but fewer than ten. V and J are TRBV7-9 and TRBJ1-1; D may be TRBD1 (6 bases). The ends were cut back, 2 bases at V and 7 bases at J, with 11 bases in the middle. The CDR3 runs 13 residues. Germline CDR1 is SEHNR and CDR2 is FQNEAQ (reference sequence). Written as DNA, the CDR3 is TGTGCCAGCAGCTTAATGTCGACAGGTGAAGCTTTCTTT. As protein: CASSLMSTGEAFF.

The V gene is TRBV7-2, the J gene TRBJ2-1, with 10 bases aligning to TRBD1. V was clipped by 8 bases and J by 8 bases; unmatched bases: 6. The CDR3 sequence is 13 residues long. Per germline, CDR1 SGHTA and CDR2 FQGNSA. The CDR3 spells CASGDRGPYEQFF. CDR3 coding DNA: TGTGCCAGCGGGGACAGGGGTCCGTATGAGCAGTTCTTC.

The chain carries TRBV4-1 and TRBJ1-1; 8 positions match TRBD1. The V gene's germline CDR1 is MGHRA and CDR2 YSYEKL. This CDR3 comprises 16 residues. With 1 base clipped from V and 1 base from J, the junction kept 5 bases outside the gene matches. In nucleotides, the CDR3 is TGCGCCAGCAGCCAAGCCGGACAGGGATGGAACACTGAAGCTTTCTTT. Its translation: CASSQAGQGWNTEAFF.

This sequence joins TRBV7-9 and TRBJ2-7; 10 positions agree with TRBD2. Germline trimming cut 1 base from V and 2 bases from J; bases unmatched to any gene: 2. Germline V gene sequence: CDR1 SEHNR, CDR2 FQNEAQ (reference sequence). This CDR3 has 15 residues. The CDR3 region has the DNA TGTGCCAGCAGCTTAGAACTAGCGGGGCCCTACGAGCAGTACGTC. It is translated as CASSLELAGPYEQYV.

The rearrangement uses TRBV27 and TRBJ1-1; D possibly corresponds to TRBD1 (6 bases). This CDR3 is 15 amino acids long. With 5 bases removed from V and 2 bases from J, the gap between germline ends came to 15 bases. The germline gives CDR1 MNHEY, CDR2 SMNVEV (reference sequence). The CDR3 nucleotides are TGTGCCAGCAGTACTGACAGGACCCGAAACACTGAAGCTTTCTTT. Protein product: CASSTDRTRNTEAFF.

This clone showed up just a few times. The V call is TRBV19, the J call TRBJ2-3; D call uncertain. Germline CDR1 and CDR2: LNHDA and SQIVND (reference sequence). The V gene lost 5 bases and the J gene lost 2 bases, with 14 bases spanning the gap. This CDR3 is built from 15 residues. The CDR3 DNA is TGTGCCAGTAGTCTTCTTGGCGGAACCACAGATACGCAGTATTTT. As protein: CASSLLGGTTDTQYF.

The V and J genes are TRBV18 and TRBJ1-1; D gene uncertain. With 1 base removed from V and 5 bases from J, the gap between germline ends came to 11 bases. CDR1 and CDR2 (germline): KGHSH, LQKENI. This CDR3 is 14 amino acids long. This CDR3 is CASSPRVGGTEAFF. The DNA of the CDR3 is TGTGCCAGCTCACCACGCGTAGGCGGGACTGAAGCTTTCTTT.